The sequence of this TCR beta chain was determined in a study of cytomegalovirus exposure and HLA in healthy donors listed by TCRdb under 2017. A note on the overall study: An earlier analysis of approximately 640 of the donors reported approximately 290 Gb of sequence data and 117 million unique TCR beta sequences from 150 million to 200 million T cells. In an earlier analysis of 587 of the donors, high-throughput TCR beta sequencing was used to judge whether each TCR beta V gene segment behaved as functional or pseudogenic. In a later genetic analysis, genome-wide SNP genotypes for about 55% of the roughly 670 donors were used, and that subset was treated as a discovery cohort. The later analysis used no new phenotypic data to find candidate immune exposures, relying instead on TCR beta sequences and their occurrence across donors. Across around 400 genotyped donors of the cohort, an average of about 200,000 unique TCR beta nucleotide sequences per donor were sequenced, and roughly 20% of those sequences were non-productive. To predict cytomegalovirus infection status, the study brought together high-throughput TCR immunosequencing, statistical association of individual TCRs with disease status, and machine learning. Class I and class II HLA loci were covered by the typing at four-digit resolution. All discovery cohort repertoires had been generated on a single sequencing platform. Along with the roughly 700-subject first cohort, a separate validation cohort of around 110 different subjects was used. The T cell repertoires of 666 subjects were profiled by immunosequencing and related to cytomegalovirus serostatus. In a later analysis, previously published TCR beta repertoires from about 670 donors were re-analyzed and high-resolution HLA genotyping was added so that TCR occurrence patterns could be studied. Roughly 300 gigabases of sequencing data and 70 million to 95 million unique TCR sequences made up an early release that covered some 640 HLA-typed donors. Donor age, sex, ethnicity and CMV serostatus were compiled together with the repertoire data. About five DR-DQ haplotypes were treated as single units for association and clustering because of strong linkage in the cohort. The aim of the study was to test whether cataloging public T cell receptors could identify signatures of past pathogen exposure. Of the 300 to 400 genotyped donors, about 84% fell in the genetic ancestry cluster associated with self-reported Caucasian donors. The number of typed donors differed by locus: about 620-630 for A, B, C, DRB1 and DQB1; 500 to 550 for DQA1; over 600 for DPA1; and about 450 for DPB1. The study at large found these results: Presence/absence analyses assumed roughly uniform sequencing depth across donors, an assumption that may not hold. In a later analysis, HLA-associated TCR beta chains were found to be more clonally expanded and to have lower generation probabilities than equally common non-associated chains. Because counts were too low, approximately 18 rarely observed V segments, including chromosome 9 orphons, were excluded from the earlier analysis of several hundred of the donors. Assigning TCR associations to individual alleles was difficult when HLA alleles, especially DR and DQ, strongly co-occurred. In vitro tests confirmed that a few of the cytomegalovirus-associated TCR beta chains recognize cytomegalovirus antigens. In an earlier analysis of around 500 of the donors, most TCR beta V segments appeared in productive rearrangements about 87% or about 30% of the time, broadly matching IMGT annotations. Several of the top co-occurrence clusters appeared to be linked to parvovirus B19, influenza, CMV and Epstein-Barr virus, according to a later analysis. Compared with the roughly 700-donor mean, donors in an Asian-associated ancestry cluster had fewer N-insertions in productive TCRs, according to a later genetic analysis. Some IMGT-functional V segments, including TRBV6-2 and TRBV6-3, could not be distinguished by the 87-base-pair reads and were therefore excluded. Most CMV-associated TCR beta chains appeared to be HLA-restricted in a later analysis, and the HLA associations seemed to be driven largely by CMV exposure. According to the authors, the approach could potentially be generalized to other disease states and immunological phenotypes. Only TCR beta chains were sequenced in this cohort, and the absence of alpha or paired-chain data limited detectable features. A total of fewer than 200 TCR beta chains were listed by the study as associated with cytomegalovirus. V-gene and J-gene trimming of TCR beta chains was associated with a missense DCLRE1C variant in a later genetic analysis, and the association was replicated in an independent cohort. The sequencing pipeline was judged likely to have produced a cluster of highly shared sequence variants as a technical artifact. The only immune exposure information available for the cohort was CMV serostatus. Most TCR sequences were observed very rarely across donors, whereas some public TCRs were present in many individuals. Specific HLA alleles were associated with more than 15,000 TCR beta sequences at a false discovery rate of 0.05 in a later analysis. Because some donors lacked HLA typing at each locus, the association tests relied only on the typed subset. Cytomegalovirus status was reported to be diagnosed by the classifier with high specificity and sensitivity in both the original and validation cohorts. Linkage disequilibrium might explain the correlated functional status among segregating V segments, but an unknown experimental factor could not be excluded. In a later analysis, TCR association rates were found to vary across HLA loci, with the most associated TCRs seen for DRB1 alleles and the fewest for HLA-C alleles. A further reported finding was that TCR beta sequences accurately predicted the HLA-A and HLA-B alleles for most subjects in the first cohort.

In total, 666 healthy bone marrow donors made up the cohort. All cohort members were sampled while nominally healthy, although unrecorded immune exposures were likely present. The donor was CMV seronegative and was included in the group of approximately 350 seronegative cohort members. Each donor provided a peripheral blood sample, and peripheral blood mononuclear cells were used for TCR beta sequencing. Genomic DNA was extracted from the blood cell samples with the Qiagen DNeasy Blood Extraction Kit. Remarks on this clone: The specificity of this receptor is unknown. Within one base of it there is no much larger clone, and no base qualities were kept.

According to the germline V gene, CDR1 reads KGHSH and CDR2 reads LQKENI. The trim is 3 bases for V and 0 bases for J, with a gap of 30 bases between the germline ends. Its CDR3 holds 22 amino acids, cysteine through phenylalanine. Just the 66-base CDR3 DNA is kept, in frame starting at base 1. Preparation of the library involved the immunoSEQ multiplex PCR assay. For the multiplex PCR, a mixture combining 60 forward primers for TCR Vbeta segments and 13 reverse primers for TCR Jbeta segments was used. The CDR3 region of rearranged TCR beta genes was amplified from genomic DNA with a multiplex PCR assay. The Illumina HiSeq System was used to sequence the amplified TCR beta libraries as 87-base-pair reads. Concerning the study's data processing: A later analysis counted about 80 million unique TCR beta chains across the 550 to 750 repertoires, and some 12 million of these chains were shared by at least two donors. Raw reads were error-corrected and collapsed into unique sequences with a nearest-neighbor algorithm that merged closely related sequences to remove PCR and sequencing errors. CDR3 sequences were aligned to IMGT reference sequences to assign V, D and J gene segments. For a sequence to be retained, a match of at least six nucleotides to both a V gene segment and a J gene segment was required. A rearrangement counted as productive if the CDR3 had no stop codons and remained in frame with V and J, and every other rearrangement counted as non-productive. Following IMGT convention, CDR3 was defined as the stretch from the second conserved V-encoded cysteine to the conserved J-encoded phenylalanine. In an earlier analysis of roughly 580 of the donors, sequences lacking an unambiguous match to a single V gene segment were excluded. In an earlier analysis of around 590 of the donors, a V segment was called functional when productive rearrangements were above 56.7%, and segregating when the standard deviation between donors exceeded 5%. To diagnose cytomegalovirus status from the catalog of TCR beta chain sequences, a statistical classification framework was built. In a later analysis, V and J genes were assigned by comparing TCR nucleotide sequences against IMGT/GENE-DB human TR gene sequences. In a later analysis, CDR3 sequences and most-parsimonious VDJ recombination scenarios were assigned using the TCRdist pipeline. A later analysis defined each TCR beta chain by its CDR3 amino acid sequence plus V-gene family, and excluded reads lacking a unique V-gene family. In a later analysis, approximately 590 highly shared, low-generation-probability nucleotide sequences were removed to address suspected cross-contamination and a sequencing artifact. In a later analysis, a clonal expansion index was calculated for each public chain from normalized within-repertoire ranks of inferred template counts. In a later analysis, generation probabilities were computed using a VDJ recombination model fitted to out-of-frame rearrangements, and the results were checked against IGoR. Hypergeometric tests were used in a later analysis to score TCR-TCR, TCR-HLA and TCR-CMV co-occurrence, with a repertoire-size bias correction applied to the TCR pairs. To estimate false discovery rates, a later analysis permuted the HLA or CMV assignments 20 times. A later analysis grouped co-occurring TCRs with DBSCAN, adding TCRdist sequence similarity when clustering within HLA-allele-positive subsets. Co-occurrence clustering excluded repertoires with fewer than 30,000 or more than 120,000 public chains, plus five with anomalous nucleotide sharing. Imported from immuneACCESS, the table was reduced by TCRdb to in-frame sequences with V and J called. These copies leave out some clones; in studies compared against another copy, an unresolved V gene accounts for under half, and the cause of the remainder is not known. The D gene and trimming were derived from the DNA, and the V and J assignments and clone size from that table. In this sample the table shows tens of thousands of clones, approximately 85% of which occur a single time. 9.5% to 12% of the sample lies in the top ten.

This clonotype was obtained from a female donor in good health and CMV-seronegative. Sequenced input: PBMCs. The chain is assembled from TRBV18 and TRBJ2-4; TRBD2 is a weak D gene call, 6 bases matching. The CDR3 region has the sequence CASSPVSPLAGYRELAKNIQYF. The nucleotide sequence is TGTGCCAGCTCACCGGTCTCCCCTCTCGCGGGGTACCGGGAGTTAGCCAAAAACATTCAGTACTTC.